Following are 30 T cell receptor beta chains from one sample sequenced in a study of early stage breast cancer tumors. Using immunoSEQ multiplex PCR, the repertoire was profiled, and TCRdb retains in-frame clones only, with some absent. The sample shows approximately 54,000 clones, just under 80% of them seen only once. Source material: blood. Receptors were obtained from a person aged 35-55 years with breast cancer.

There are a few counts of this clone. The chain has TRBV11-2 and TRBJ2-1, with D unclear. The CDR3 has 12 amino acids. Germline V gene lookup returns CDR1 SGHAT and CDR2 FQNNGV. V was cut by 1 base and J by 8 bases, with 6 bases left in between. This CDR3 reads CASSLANHEQFF. CDR3 in DNA: TGTGCCAGCAGCTTAGCCAACCATGAGCAGTTCTTC.

This sequence joins TRBV5-6 and TRBJ1-4; D remains unclear. V shed 0 bases and J shed 7 bases, with 10 bases lying between them. This CDR3 has 14 residues. Germline loops: CDR1 SGHDT, CDR2 YYEEEE. Here the CDR3 reads CASSLGQLVEKLFF. The CDR3, as DNA: TGTGCCAGCAGCTTGGGACAACTCGTTGAAAAACTGTTTTTT.

This clone was recorded a few times. The chain employs TRBV5-1 and TRBJ2-5; TRBD1 agrees at 7 bases. CDR1 and CDR2 (germline): SGHRS, YFSETQ. V gave up 4 bases and J gave up 2 bases; unmatched junction bases: 5. This CDR3 has 14 amino acids. The CDR3 DNA reads as TGCGCCAGCAGCCTCGGGACAGCTCAAGAGACCCAGTACTTC. This encodes CASSLGTAQETQYF. Together with reference TRBV5-1 and TRBJ2-5, the CDR3 gives the full variable domain: KAGVTQTPRYLIKTRGQQVTLSCSPISGHRSVSWYQQTPGQGLQFLFEYFSETQRNKGNFPGRFSGRQFSNSRSEMNVSTLELGDSALYLCASSLGTAQETQYFGPGTRLLVL.

The chain links TRBV19 to TRBJ1-2; TRBD1 matches at 12 bases. Germline V gene data show CDR1 as LNHDA and CDR2 as SQIVND (reference sequence). This CDR3 is 14 amino acids long. V dropped 7 bases and J dropped 8; count of bases not matched to a gene: 8. CDR3 sequence reads: CASTLGQGARGYTF. The CDR3 DNA follows: TGTGCCAGTACCCTGGGACAGGGGGCGAGGGGCTACACCTTC.

The chain links TRBV5-1 to TRBJ2-7, with 8 bases that match TRBD1. CDR1 and CDR2 from the germline V gene are SGHRS and YFSETQ. V shed 5 bases, J shed 2 bases, and the junction held 9 bases outside the gene matches. This CDR3 is 15 amino acids long. CDR3 loop: CASRSRTGFTYEQYF. For the CDR3, the DNA is TGCGCCAGCAGGTCCCGGACAGGGTTTACCTACGAGCAGTACTTC.

J is TRBJ2-5 and V is TRBV6-5; the match to TRBD2 covers 9 bases. Trimming at V came to 5 bases and at J to 0 bases, leaving 4 bases not matched to a gene. This CDR3 is 15 amino acids long. Germline V lookup: CDR1 MNHEY, CDR2 SVGAGI. The CDR3 loop is CASSATSGYQETQYF. In DNA form, the CDR3 reads TGTGCCAGCAGTGCGACTAGCGGATACCAAGAGACCCAGTACTTC.

The chain recombines TRBV21-1 with TRBJ1-5; the table's D call, TRBD1, was not checked against the DNA. TRBV21-1 corresponds to a pseudogene. CDR3 length: 16 amino acids. In DNA form, the CDR3 reads TGTGCCAGCAGCACGGAGCACAGGGTAGGCAATCAGCCCCAGCATTTT. Amino acids: CASSTEHRVGNQPQHF.

About this clone itself: Within the sample, other DNA sequences also encode this same CDR3. The DNA for the CDR3 is TGTGCCAGCTCACCCAGGGACACCGGGGAGCTGTTTTTT. Amino acids: CASSPRDTGELFF. The rearrangement joins TRBV18 to TRBJ2-2, with D perhaps matching TRBD1 (5 bases). V gave up 3 bases and J gave up 3 bases, with 5 bases separating them. Looked up from germline, CDR1 is KGHSH and CDR2 is LQKENI. The CDR3 consists of 13 residues.

This clone is termed medium-sized. The rearrangement links TRBV6-1 to TRBJ1-5, with D possibly matching TRBD1 (5 bases). The ends were cut back, 3 bases at V and 6 bases at J, with 12 bases in the middle. CDR1 and CDR2 (germline): MNHNS, SASEGT. CDR3 length: 14 residues. The CDR3 region is CASSEGGTSQPQHF. CDR3 sequence (DNA): TGTGCCAGCAGTGAGGGGGGGACGAGTCAGCCCCAGCATTTT.

This clone showed up just once. J is TRBJ2-1 and V is TRBV6-4, with 10 bases that match TRBD1. The CDR3 spans 16 residues. The trim removed 0 bases at V and 9 bases at J, leaving 8 bases unmatched. Germline-derived CDR1 and CDR2 are MRHNA and SNTAGT. The DNA of the CDR3 is TGTGCCAGCAGTGACTCTCCGGGACAGGGGAGGGTTGAGCAGTTCTTC. It is translated as CASSDSPGQGRVEQFF.

This clone was found a few times. V and J are TRBV6-6 and TRBJ2-7; D not certain. V was trimmed by 3 bases and J by 4 bases, leaving 16 bases between them. The germline V gene has CDR1 MNHNY and CDR2 SVGAGI (reference sequence). The CDR3 spans 15 residues. The CDR3 DNA is TGTGCCAGCAGTTATCCCCCAGGCCAAGGGTACGAGCAGTACTTC. Translating gives CASSYPPGQGYEQYF.

This rearrangement joins TRBV11-3 to TRBJ2-7, with 9 bases fitting TRBD1. This CDR3 contains 14 residues. V lost 1 base, J lost 7 bases, and 5 bases stayed unmatched. Germline lookup yields CDR1 SGHNT and CDR2 YENEEA. The CDR3 loop is CASSLVVTGGEQYF. CDR3 nucleotides: TGTGCCAGCAGCTTAGTTGTGACAGGGGGAGAGCAGTACTTC.

The chain employs TRBV10-1 and TRBJ2-2; D gene ambiguous. Trimming cost V 2 bases and J 3 bases, with 7 bases left between them. Germline values: CDR1 WNHNN, CDR2 SYGVQD (reference sequence). CDR3 length: 14 residues. The CDR3 protein is CASSEMGDTGELFF. The CDR3 DNA sequence: TGCGCCAGCAGTGAGATGGGTGACACCGGGGAGCTGTTTTTT.

This chain uses TRBV11-2 with TRBJ2-5; perhaps TRBD2 as D (6 bases). There are 16 residues in the CDR3. The V end was cut by 5 bases, the J end by 5 bases, with 21 bases between. Germline V gene data show CDR1 as SGHAT and CDR2 as FQNNGV. The CDR3 DNA reads TGTGCCAGCAGCCCGGGGGTTGCTCCTAGGTGGGAGACCCAGTACTTC. Its translation is CASSPGVAPRWETQYF.

The sample holds one count of this clone. This chain joins TRBV30 and TRBJ2-1; perhaps D is TRBD1 or TRBD2 (5 bases each). The CDR3 totals 13 residues. Per germline, CDR1 GTSNPN and CDR2 SVGIG (reference sequence). With 4 bases removed from V and 5 bases from J, the gap between germline ends came to 12 bases. CDR3 in DNA: TGTGCCTGGAACCGGGACCCGAACAATGAGCAGTTCTTC. Translation gives CAWNRDPNNEQFF.

This clone was detected a few times. The chain carries TRBV6-5 and TRBJ2-7; TRBD1 agrees at 7 bases. CDR3 length: 14 amino acids. Germline-derived CDR1 and CDR2 are MNHEY and SVGAGI. J gave up 4 bases and V 0 bases, and 3 bases lay outside the gene matches. As DNA, the CDR3 is TGTGCCAGCAGTTACTCTTCACAGGGGTACGAGCAGTACTTC. This sequence encodes CASSYSSQGYEQYF.

The chain carries TRBV4-1 and TRBJ2-2, with D possibly matching TRBD1 (5 bases). The CDR3 extends over 17 amino acids. In germline, CDR1 is MGHRA, CDR2 YSYEKL. V lost 0 bases, J lost 0 bases, and 11 bases lay in between. The CDR3 sequence is CASSQDRYRTNTGELFF. For the CDR3, the DNA is TGCGCCAGCAGCCAAGATAGGTACAGGACGAACACCGGGGAGCTGTTTTTT.

The rearrangement links TRBV5-4 to TRBJ1-5; unclear D gene. The CDR3 loop spans 14 amino acids. CDR1 SGHNT and CDR2 YYREEE come from the germline V gene (reference sequence). V dropped 1 base and J dropped 1 base, with 6 bases sitting between them. The CDR3 DNA follows: TGTGCCAGCAGCTTGCTGGGGAGCAATCAGCCCCAGCATTTT. Residues: CASSLLGSNQPQHF.

The gene calls are TRBV20-1 and TRBJ1-2; 7 bases match TRBD1. Germline-derived CDR1 and CDR2 are DFQATT and SNEGSKA (reference sequence). V was pared by 6 bases and J by 7 bases, with 2 bases of the junction left unmatched. The CDR3 covers 10 residues. The CDR3 bases are TGCAGTGCACCAGGGGGTGGCTACACCTTC. Its translation: CSAPGGGYTF.

The rearrangement joins TRBV7-9 to TRBJ2-3; weak D call: TRBD2 (6 bases). CDR3 length: 18 residues. In germline, CDR1 is SEHNR, CDR2 FQNEAQ (reference sequence). Trimming stripped 4 bases from V and 0 bases from J, with 20 bases between. DNA of the CDR3: TGTGCCAGCAGCTGGATAAGCGGGTCTTTCTCTAGCACAGATACGCAGTATTTT. This encodes CASSWISGSFSSTDTQYF.

The chain carries TRBV6-1 and TRBJ1-3; D unclear. This CDR3 has 15 residues. The V gene lost 7 bases and the J gene lost 0 bases, with 13 bases spanning the gap. Looked up from germline, CDR1 is MNHNS and CDR2 is SASEGT. CDR3 residues: CASTVQVPSGNTIYF. The CDR3 DNA is TGTGCCAGCACGGTCCAGGTACCCTCTGGAAACACCATATATTTT.

V is TRBV27 and J is TRBJ2-7; TRBD1 matches at 8 bases. The CDR3 has 15 amino acids. The trim removed 5 bases at V and 4 bases at J, leaving 10 bases unmatched. CDR1 and CDR2 (germline): MNHEY, SMNVEV (reference sequence). The DNA of the CDR3 is TGTGCCAGCAGTCGGTCGGGGACAGGAGCTTACGAGCAGTACTTC. Protein: CASSRSGTGAYEQYF.

This clone was recorded only once. The chain combines TRBV2 with TRBJ2-1; 12 bases match TRBD2. CDR1 and CDR2 from the germline V gene are SNHLY and FYNNEI. V shed 6 bases, J shed 9 bases, and the junction held 9 bases outside the gene matches. This CDR3 has 15 amino acids. CDR3 DNA sequence: TGTGCCAGCAGAAGGACTAGCGGGAAGGGCAGTGAGCAGTTCTTC. It encodes CASRRTSGKGSEQFF.

The chain uses TRBV5-1 and TRBJ2-1; TRBD2 matches at 15 bases. V shed 4 bases and J 2 bases; nucleotides not matched to a gene: 10. The CDR3 contains 19 residues. The germline gives CDR1 SGHRS, CDR2 YFSETQ. CDR3 residues: CASSGNPGLAGGTYNEQFF. CDR3 nucleotide sequence: TGCGCCAGCAGCGGAAATCCGGGACTAGCGGGAGGAACCTACAATGAGCAGTTCTTC.

The chain joins TRBV5-4 to TRBJ1-1; 7 bases agree with TRBD1. V was pared by 3 bases and J by 1 base, with 6 bases of the junction left unmatched. The CDR3 is 15 residues long. Germline V gene sequence: CDR1 SGHNT, CDR2 YYREEE (reference sequence). The CDR3 protein is CASSSFTGANTEAFF. The CDR3 DNA reads TGTGCCAGCAGCTCTTTCACAGGGGCGAACACTGAAGCTTTCTTT.

This clone was seen a few times. The chain links TRBV19 to TRBJ1-1; D is unclear. CDR3 length equals 15 residues. Germline V gene data show CDR1 as LNHDA and CDR2 as SQIVND (reference sequence). Trimming took 7 bases from V and 4 from J, leaving 19 bases between them. CDR3 residues: CASTMGVQRGTEAFF. DNA for the CDR3: TGTGCCAGTACCATGGGTGTCCAACGGGGCACTGAAGCTTTCTTT.

The chain links TRBV6-5 to TRBJ2-7, with a tentative D call TRBD1 (5 bases). Germline V lookup: CDR1 MNHEY, CDR2 SVGAGI. The CDR3 contains 13 residues. V lost 6 bases and J lost 0, with 9 bases in between. In DNA, the CDR3 is TGTGCCAGCAGCCTGACAGACTCCTACGAGCAGTACTTC. Protein sequence: CASSLTDSYEQYF.

The chain uses TRBV6-1 and TRBJ1-3, with a possible D match to TRBD1 (5 bases). CDR1 and CDR2 from the germline V gene are MNHNS and SASEGT. Deletions cut 1 base from V and 1 base from J, with 11 bases between. The CDR3 contains 16 residues. The CDR3 here is CASSEGGYSSGNTIYF. CDR3 sequence (DNA): TGTGCCAGCAGTGAAGGGGGGTACTCATCTGGAAACACCATATATTTT.

V gene TRBV25-1 combines with J gene TRBJ1-4; 8 bases map to TRBD1. The CDR3 contains 16 residues. Looked up from germline, CDR1 is MGHDK and CDR2 is SYGVNS. Trimming removed 3 bases from V and 4 bases from J; junction bases left unmatched: 7. CDR3 region: CASSERDRTINEKLFF. The CDR3 DNA sequence: TGTGCCAGCAGTGAGCGGGACAGGACTATTAATGAAAAACTGTTTTTT.

V and J are TRBV29-1 and TRBJ2-6; a possible D gene is TRBD1 (6 bases). CDR3 length equals 16 residues. Looked up from germline, CDR1 is SQVTM and CDR2 is ANQGSEA. V dropped 6 bases and J dropped 4 bases, with 19 bases sitting between them. The CDR3 here is CSVRDTFFTGANVLTF. DNA of the CDR3: TGCAGCGTCCGGGACACTTTTTTCACAGGGGCCAACGTCCTGACTTTC.